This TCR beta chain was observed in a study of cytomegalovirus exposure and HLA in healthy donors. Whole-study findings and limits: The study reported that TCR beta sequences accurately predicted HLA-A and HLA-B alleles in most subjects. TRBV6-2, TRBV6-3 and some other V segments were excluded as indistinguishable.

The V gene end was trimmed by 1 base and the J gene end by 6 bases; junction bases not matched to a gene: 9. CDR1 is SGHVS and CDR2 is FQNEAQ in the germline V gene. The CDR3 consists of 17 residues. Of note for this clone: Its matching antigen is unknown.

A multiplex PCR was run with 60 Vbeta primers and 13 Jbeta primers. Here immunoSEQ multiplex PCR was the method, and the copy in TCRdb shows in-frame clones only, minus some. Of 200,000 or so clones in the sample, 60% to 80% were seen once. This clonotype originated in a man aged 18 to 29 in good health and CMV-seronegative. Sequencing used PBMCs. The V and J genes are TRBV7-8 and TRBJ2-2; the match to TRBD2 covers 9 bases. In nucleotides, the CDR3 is TGTGCCAGCAGCTTAGGGTCCGCTAGCGGGATGTCCGGGGAGCTGTTTTTT. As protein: CASSLGSASGMSGELFF.